This TCR beta chain was identified in a study of T cells in Graves' hyperthyroidism and ophthalmopathy. From RNA transcripts, TCR beta CDR3 regions were amplified. The HTBI set primed first-round TCR CDR3 RT-PCR. Each CDR3 protein is one row after TCRdb ran MiXCR on the multiplex PCR reads. The sample has 350,000 or so distinct CDR3 sequences; around 18% are singletons. CDR1 and CDR2 from the germline V gene are SGDLS and YYNGEE. V trimming: 4 bases; J trimming: 6 bases; junction bases outside the gene matches: 10. This CDR3 region has 15 residues. This clonotype has a count of ten or more. The antigen is not known. Points from the study as a whole: Patients with ophthalmopathy were separated from those with stable hyperthyroidism by a 13 V-J model.

Source material: blood. The rearrangement joins TRBV9 to TRBJ2-1, with 7 bases that match TRBD2. The clonotype originates from a middle-aged woman with Graves' ophthalmopathy. DNA for the CDR3: TGTGCCAGCAGCACCCCGCGGGAGAGTGGCAATGAGCAGTTCTTC. Protein sequence: CASSTPRESGNEQFF.